This TCR beta chain was profiled in a study of T cell responses to AZD1222 COVID-19 vaccine. Whole-study findings and limits: Vaccine-associated CD4 TCRs spanned spike, dominant at 160-218 and 743-854. None of the repertoires were sampled until the peak T cell response had passed. The donor group comprised mostly white British people and more females; the analysis possibly underestimated clonal diversity.

As to this clone: The antigen is undetermined.

CDR3 length: 16 residues. Germline-derived CDR1 and CDR2 are MDHEN and SYDVKM. The trim removed 5 bases at V and 7 bases at J, leaving 10 bases unmatched. Some clones are missing from TCRdb's copy, which holds only in-frame ones; the method was immunoSEQ multiplex PCR. Among approximately 70,000 clones listed, roughly 89% were seen once. The TCR was taken from an adult in good health. The rearrangement joins TRBV28 to TRBJ1-6; TRBD1 agrees at 8 bases. The source material was peripheral blood, sampled on day 0 of AZD1222 vaccination. The chain's CDR3 is CASSPFPGQGNSPLHF. Here the CDR3 DNA reads TGTGCCAGCAGTCCCTTTCCTGGACAGGGAAATTCACCCCTCCACTTT. The variable domain in full, completed from reference TRBV28 and TRBJ1-6, reads DVKVTQSSRYLVKRTGEKVFLECVQDMDHENMFWYRQDPGLGLRLIYFSYDVKMKEKGDIPEGYSVSREKKERFSLILESASTNQTSMYLCASSPFPGQGNSPLHFGNGTRLTVT.